This is a list of T cell receptor beta chains from one sample in a study of response to subunit inactivated influenza vaccine. TCRdb independently ran MiXCR on the RT-PCR reads; one entry per CDR3 protein. This sample has 700,000 to 800,000 distinct CDR3 sequences; around 18% occur once, and the top ten carry roughly 10%. The sequences come from PBMCs from blood, collected roughly 5 days after vaccination. These receptors came from a man in his fifties or sixties who received an inactivated influenza vaccine. Each CDR3 is given with its conserved first and last residue. The D gene is left open where the match is weak. Rows may omit the clone size; those that give it use once, few, many or a size class.

j_call v_call clone_size d_call cdr3_aa cdr3_nt
TRBJ2-3 TRBV9 . TRBD2 CASSPFTSGGLADTQYF TGTGCCAGCAGCCCCTTTACTAGCGGGGGGCTCGCAGATACGCAGTATTTT
TRBJ1-5 TRBV6-2/TRBV6-3 few . CASTDRGYQPQHF TGTGCCAGCACCGACCGGGGTTACCAGCCCCAGCATTTT
TRBJ2-7 TRBV28 few . CASSLRGYERYEQYF TGTGCCAGCAGTTTACGGGGATACGAGAGGTACGAGCAGTACTTC
TRBJ2-1 TRBV12-3/TRBV12-4 many . CASTLAVNNEQFF TGTGCCAGCACCTTGGCGGTAAACAATGAGCAGTTCTTC
TRBJ2-1 TRBV7-3 few . CASSLSGRRGHEQFF TGTGCCAGCAGCCTATCCGGGAGACGAGGGCATGAGCAGTTCTTC
TRBJ1-3 TRBV18 . . CASSPDHSGNTIYF TGTGCCAGCTCACCCGACCACTCTGGAAACACCATATATTTT
TRBJ2-1 TRBV20-1 few . CSAAFISSNEQFF TGCAGTGCGGCCTTCATTTCTAGCAATGAGCAGTTCTTC
TRBJ2-7 TRBV20-1 many . CSARDDFSSGLYEQYF TGCAGTGCTAGAGATGATTTTAGCTCTGGCCTTTACGAGCAGTACTTC
TRBJ2-3 TRBV7-3 few TRBD2 CASSLAGGEDTQYF TGTGCCAGCAGCTTAGCGGGAGGTGAAGATACGCAGTATTTT
TRBJ2-5 TRBV7-2 few TRBD2 CASRGVKTQYF TGTGCCAGCCGGGGGGTGAAGACCCAGTACTTC
TRBJ2-3 TRBV5-6 few TRBD2 CASSPPLAGVRADTQYF TGTGCCAGCAGCCCCCCACTAGCGGGAGTTCGGGCAGATACGCAGTATTTT
TRBJ2-3 TRBV5-1 . TRBD1 CASSLVTGGSSDTQYF TGCGCCAGCAGCTTGGTGACAGGGGGCTCTTCAGATACGCAGTATTTT
TRBJ2-5 TRBV20-1 . TRBD2 CSASPDLAAWFEAQYF TGCAGTGCTAGCCCGGACCTAGCGGCCTGGTTCGAGGCCCAGTACTTC
TRBJ2-1 TRBV7-3 . TRBD2 CASSLTGLAGGNEQFF TGTGCCAGCAGCTTAACGGGTCTAGCGGGAGGCAATGAGCAGTTCTTC
TRBJ2-3 TRBV20-1 . . CSAGERFGPTDTQYF TGCAGTGCTGGAGAGCGGTTTGGACCCACAGATACGCAGTATTTT
TRBJ2-2 TRBV6-1 . TRBD2 CASRPPSGRGDTGELFF TGTGCCAGCAGACCACCTAGCGGGAGGGGGGACACCGGGGAGCTGTTTTTT
TRBJ2-2 TRBV6-5 . . CASTLSDTNTGELFF TGTGCCAGCACTTTATCGGACACCAACACCGGGGAGCTGTTTTTT